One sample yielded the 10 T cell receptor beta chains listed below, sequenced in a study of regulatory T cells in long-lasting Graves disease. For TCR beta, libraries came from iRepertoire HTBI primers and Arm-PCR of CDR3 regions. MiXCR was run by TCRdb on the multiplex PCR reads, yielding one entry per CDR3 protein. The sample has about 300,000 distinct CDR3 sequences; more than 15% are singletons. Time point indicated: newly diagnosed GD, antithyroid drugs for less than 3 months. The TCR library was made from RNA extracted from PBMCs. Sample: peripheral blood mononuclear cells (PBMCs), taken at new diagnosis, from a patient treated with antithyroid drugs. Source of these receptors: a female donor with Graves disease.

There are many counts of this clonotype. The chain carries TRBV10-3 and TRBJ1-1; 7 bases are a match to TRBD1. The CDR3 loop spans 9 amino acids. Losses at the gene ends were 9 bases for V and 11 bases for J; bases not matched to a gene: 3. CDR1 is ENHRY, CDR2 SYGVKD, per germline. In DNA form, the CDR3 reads TGTGCCATACAGGGGAGGGCTTTCTTT. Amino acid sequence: CAIQGRAFF.

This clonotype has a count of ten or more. The CDR3 loop is CASRRMTGGSGELFF. CDR3 nucleotides: TGTGCCAGCAGACGGATGACAGGGGGCTCCGGGGAGCTGTTTTTT. This chain connects TRBV28 to TRBJ2-2; TRBD1 aligns across 10 bases. Germline CDR1 MDHEN, CDR2 SYDVKM. J gave up 6 bases and V 6 bases, and 7 bases lay outside the gene matches. This CDR3 contains 15 residues.

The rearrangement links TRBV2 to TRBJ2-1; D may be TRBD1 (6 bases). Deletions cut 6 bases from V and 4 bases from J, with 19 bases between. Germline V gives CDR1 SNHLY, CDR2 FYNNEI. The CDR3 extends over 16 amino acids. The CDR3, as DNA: TGTGCCAGCAGGAACTGGGGGCAGGGCAGGTACAATGAGCAGTTCTTC. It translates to CASRNWGQGRYNEQFF.

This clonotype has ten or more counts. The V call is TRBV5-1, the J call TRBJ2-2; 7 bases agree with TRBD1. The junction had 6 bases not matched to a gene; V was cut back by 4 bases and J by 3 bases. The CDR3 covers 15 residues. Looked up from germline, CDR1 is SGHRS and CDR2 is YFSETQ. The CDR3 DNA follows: TGCGCCAGCAGCCAGGGGGTCAGCGACACCGGGGAGCTGTTTTTT. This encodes CASSQGVSDTGELFF.

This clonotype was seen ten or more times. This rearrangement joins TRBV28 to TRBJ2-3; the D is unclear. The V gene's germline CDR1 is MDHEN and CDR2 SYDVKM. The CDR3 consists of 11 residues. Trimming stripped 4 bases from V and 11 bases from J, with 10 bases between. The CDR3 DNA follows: TGTGCCAGCAGTTCGCCCTCCGAGCAGTATTTT. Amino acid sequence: CASSSPSEQYF. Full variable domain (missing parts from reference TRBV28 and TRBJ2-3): DVKVTQSSRYLVKRTGEKVFLECVQDMDHENMFWYRQDPGLGLRLIYFSYDVKMKEKGDIPEGYSVSREKKERFSLILESASTNQTSMYLCASSSPSEQYFGPGTRLTVL.

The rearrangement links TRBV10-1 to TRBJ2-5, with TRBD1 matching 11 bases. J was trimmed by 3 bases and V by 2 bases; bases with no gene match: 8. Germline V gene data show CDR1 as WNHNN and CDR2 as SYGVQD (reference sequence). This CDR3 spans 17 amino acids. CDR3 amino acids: CASSETPGTGGKETQYF. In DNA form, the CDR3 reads TGCGCCAGCAGTGAGACTCCCGGGACAGGGGGAAAAGAGACCCAGTACTTC.

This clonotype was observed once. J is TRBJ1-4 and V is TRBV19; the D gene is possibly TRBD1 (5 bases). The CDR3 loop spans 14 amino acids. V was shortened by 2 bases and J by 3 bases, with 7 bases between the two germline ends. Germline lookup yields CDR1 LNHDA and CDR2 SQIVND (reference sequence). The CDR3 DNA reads TGTGCCAGTAGTATAACGGGGGCTAATGAAAAACTGTTTTTT. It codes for CASSITGANEKLFF.

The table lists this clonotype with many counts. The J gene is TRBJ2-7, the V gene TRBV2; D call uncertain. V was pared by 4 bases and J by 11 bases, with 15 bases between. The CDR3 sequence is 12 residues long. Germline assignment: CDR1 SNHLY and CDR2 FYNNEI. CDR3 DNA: TGTGCCAGCAGTGTGCTCGACCGTGGCAAGTACTTC. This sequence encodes CASSVLDRGKYF.

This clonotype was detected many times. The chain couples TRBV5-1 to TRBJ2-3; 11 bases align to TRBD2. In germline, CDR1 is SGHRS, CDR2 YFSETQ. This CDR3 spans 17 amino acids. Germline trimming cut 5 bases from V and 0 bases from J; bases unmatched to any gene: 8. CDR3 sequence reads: CASSKAGTSGSTDTQYF. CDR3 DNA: TGCGCCAGCAGTAAAGCCGGGACTAGCGGTAGCACAGATACGCAGTATTTT.

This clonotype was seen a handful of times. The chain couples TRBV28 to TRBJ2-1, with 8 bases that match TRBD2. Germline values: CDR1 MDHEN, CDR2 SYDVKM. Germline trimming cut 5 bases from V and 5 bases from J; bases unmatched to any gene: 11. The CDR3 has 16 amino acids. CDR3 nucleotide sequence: TGTGCCAGCAGTCCAGCGGGAGAGACCATTCACAATGAGCAGTTCTTC. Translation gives CASSPAGETIHNEQFF.